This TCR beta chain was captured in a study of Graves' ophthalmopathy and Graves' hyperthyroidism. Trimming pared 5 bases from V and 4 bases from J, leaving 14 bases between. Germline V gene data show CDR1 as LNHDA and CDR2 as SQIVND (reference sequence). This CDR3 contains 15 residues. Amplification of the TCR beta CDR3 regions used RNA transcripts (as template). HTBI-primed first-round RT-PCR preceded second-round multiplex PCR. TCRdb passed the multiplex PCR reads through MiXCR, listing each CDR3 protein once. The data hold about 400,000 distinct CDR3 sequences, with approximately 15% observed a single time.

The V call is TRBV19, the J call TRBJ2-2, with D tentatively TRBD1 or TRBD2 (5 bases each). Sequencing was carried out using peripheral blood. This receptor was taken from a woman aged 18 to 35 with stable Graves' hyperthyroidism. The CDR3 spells CASSRSRGGTGELFF. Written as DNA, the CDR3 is TGTGCCAGTAGTCGGTCACGGGGCGGCACCGGGGAGCTGTTTTTT.